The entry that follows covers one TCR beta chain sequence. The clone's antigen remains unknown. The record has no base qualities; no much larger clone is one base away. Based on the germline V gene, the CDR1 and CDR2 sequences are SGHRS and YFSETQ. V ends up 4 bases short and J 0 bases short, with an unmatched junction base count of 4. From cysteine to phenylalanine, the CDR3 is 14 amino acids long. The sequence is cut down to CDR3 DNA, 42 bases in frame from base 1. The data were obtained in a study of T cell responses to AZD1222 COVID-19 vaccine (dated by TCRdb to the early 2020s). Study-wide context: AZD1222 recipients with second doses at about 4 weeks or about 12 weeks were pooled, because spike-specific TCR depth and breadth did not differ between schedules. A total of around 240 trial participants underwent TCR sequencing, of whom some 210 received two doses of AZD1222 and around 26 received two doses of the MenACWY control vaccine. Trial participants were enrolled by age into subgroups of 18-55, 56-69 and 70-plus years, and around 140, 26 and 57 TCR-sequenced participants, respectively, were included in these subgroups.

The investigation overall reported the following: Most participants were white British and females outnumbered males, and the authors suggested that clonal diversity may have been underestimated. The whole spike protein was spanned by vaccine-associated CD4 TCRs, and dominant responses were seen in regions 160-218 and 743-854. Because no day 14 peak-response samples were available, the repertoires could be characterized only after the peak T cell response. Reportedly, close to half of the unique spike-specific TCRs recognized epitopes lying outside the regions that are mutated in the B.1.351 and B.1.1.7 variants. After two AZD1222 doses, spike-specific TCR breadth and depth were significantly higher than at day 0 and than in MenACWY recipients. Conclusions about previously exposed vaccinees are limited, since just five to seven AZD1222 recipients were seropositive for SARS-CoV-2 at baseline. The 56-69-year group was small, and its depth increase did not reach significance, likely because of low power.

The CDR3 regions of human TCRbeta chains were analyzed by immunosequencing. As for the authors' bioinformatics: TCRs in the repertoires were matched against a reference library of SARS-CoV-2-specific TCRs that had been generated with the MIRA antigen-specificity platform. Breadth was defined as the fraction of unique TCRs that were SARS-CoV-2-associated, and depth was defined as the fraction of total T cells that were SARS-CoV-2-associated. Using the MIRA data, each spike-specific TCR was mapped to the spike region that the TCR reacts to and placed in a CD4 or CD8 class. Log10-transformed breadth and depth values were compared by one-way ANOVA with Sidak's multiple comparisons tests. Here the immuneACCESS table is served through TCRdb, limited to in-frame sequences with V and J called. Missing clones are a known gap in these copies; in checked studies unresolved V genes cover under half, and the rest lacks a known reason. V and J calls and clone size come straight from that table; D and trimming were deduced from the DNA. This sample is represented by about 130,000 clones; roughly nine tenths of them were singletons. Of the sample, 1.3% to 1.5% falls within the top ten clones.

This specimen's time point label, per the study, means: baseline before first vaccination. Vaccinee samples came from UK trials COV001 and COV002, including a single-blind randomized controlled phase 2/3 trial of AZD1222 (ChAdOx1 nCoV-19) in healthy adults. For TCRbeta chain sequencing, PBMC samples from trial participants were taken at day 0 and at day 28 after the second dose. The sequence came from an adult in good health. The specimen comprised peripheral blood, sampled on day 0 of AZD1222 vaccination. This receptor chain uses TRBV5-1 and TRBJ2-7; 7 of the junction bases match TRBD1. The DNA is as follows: TGCGCCAGCAGCCCCCAGGGGGACTCCTACGAGCAGTACTTC. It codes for CASSPQGDSYEQYF.